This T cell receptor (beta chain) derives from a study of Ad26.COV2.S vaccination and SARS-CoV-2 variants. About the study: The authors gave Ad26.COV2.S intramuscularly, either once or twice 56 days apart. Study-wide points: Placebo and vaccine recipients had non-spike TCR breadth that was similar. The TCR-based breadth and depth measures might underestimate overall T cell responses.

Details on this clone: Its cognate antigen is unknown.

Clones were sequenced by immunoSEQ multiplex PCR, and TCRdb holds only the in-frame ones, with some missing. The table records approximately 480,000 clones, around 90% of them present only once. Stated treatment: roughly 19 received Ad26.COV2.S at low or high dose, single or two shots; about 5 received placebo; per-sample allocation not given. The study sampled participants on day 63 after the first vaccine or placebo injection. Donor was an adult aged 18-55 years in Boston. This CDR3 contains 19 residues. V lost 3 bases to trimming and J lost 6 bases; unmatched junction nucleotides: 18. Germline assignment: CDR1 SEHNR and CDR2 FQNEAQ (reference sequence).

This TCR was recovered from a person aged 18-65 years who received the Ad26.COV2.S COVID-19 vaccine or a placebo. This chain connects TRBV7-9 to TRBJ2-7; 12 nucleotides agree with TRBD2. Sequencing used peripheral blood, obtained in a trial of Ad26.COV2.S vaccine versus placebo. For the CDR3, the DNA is TGTGCCAGCAGCTTGGGACTTCTAGCGGGAGGGCCGGGTTTCTCCGAGCAGTACTTC. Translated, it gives CASSLGLLAGGPGFSEQYF.